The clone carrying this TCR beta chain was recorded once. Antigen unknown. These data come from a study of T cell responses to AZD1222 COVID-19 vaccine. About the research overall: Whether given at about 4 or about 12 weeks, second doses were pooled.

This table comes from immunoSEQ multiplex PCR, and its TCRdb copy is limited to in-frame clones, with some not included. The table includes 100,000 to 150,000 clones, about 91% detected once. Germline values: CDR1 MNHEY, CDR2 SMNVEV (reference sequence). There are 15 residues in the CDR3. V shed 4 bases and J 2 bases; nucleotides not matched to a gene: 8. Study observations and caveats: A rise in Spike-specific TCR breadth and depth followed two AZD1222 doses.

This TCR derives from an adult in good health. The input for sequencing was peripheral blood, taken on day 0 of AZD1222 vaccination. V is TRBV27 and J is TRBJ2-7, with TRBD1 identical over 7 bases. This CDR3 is CASSSRQGRAYEQYF. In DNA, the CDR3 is TGTGCCAGCAGTTCCAGACAGGGTCGGGCCTACGAGCAGTACTTC.